These 31 T cell receptor beta chains share one sample of origin, sequenced in a study of CD8+ T cells in alopecia areata. After isolation, RNA underwent reverse transcription to generate cDNA as the sequencing template. The protocol was immunoSEQ multiplex PCR, while the TCRdb copy is restricted to in-frame clones and leaves out a portion. The sample contains 50,000 to 70,000 clones, roughly 40% of which appear only once. Sequencing was done on a sample of NKG2D-low CD8+ T cells sorted from blood. These receptors were collected from a human donor with alopecia areata.

The chain recombines TRBV6-4 with TRBJ2-7; 9 nucleotides agree with TRBD2. J gave up 6 bases and V 5 bases, and 8 bases lay outside the gene matches. This CDR3 comprises 14 residues. CDR1 and CDR2 (germline): MRHNA, SNTAGT. The CDR3 nucleotides read TGTGCCAGCAGTCCCACCGGGACTAGCTTCGAGCAGTACTTC. Translating it yields CASSPTGTSFEQYF.

This clone was detected a few times. The chain is built from TRBV29-1 and TRBJ2-7; D perhaps matches TRBD1 (6 bases). Germline V gene sequence: CDR1 SQVTM, CDR2 ANQGSEA. This CDR3 region has 13 residues. V dropped 7 bases and J dropped 3 bases, with 16 bases sitting between them. The CDR3, as DNA: TGCAGCGCCAAGACAGGACTCCGCTACGAGCAGTACTTC. Encoded protein: CSAKTGLRYEQYF.

The rearrangement links TRBV29-1 to TRBJ1-1; weak D call: TRBD1 (5 bases). The CDR3 spans 13 residues. CDR1 and CDR2 from the germline V gene are SQVTM and ANQGSEA. The germline V and J ends were trimmed by 1 base and 4 bases, with 10 bases remaining between them. This CDR3 reads CSVEGVGGTEAFF. CDR3 nucleotides: TGCAGCGTTGAAGGGGTGGGGGGCACTGAAGCTTTCTTT. Drawing the rest from reference TRBV29-1 and TRBJ1-1, the complete variable domain is SAVISQKPSRDICQRGTSLTIQCQVDSQVTMMFWYRQQPGQSLTLIATANQGSEATYESGFVIDKFPISRPNLTFSTLTVSNMSPEDSSIYLCSVEGVGGTEAFFGQGTRLTVV.

The CDR3 sequence: CASSPSWAEAFF. The CDR3 nucleotides read TGTGCCAGCAGTCCCTCGTGGGCTGAAGCTTTCTTT. The V and J genes are TRBV6-5 and TRBJ1-1, with no clear D. CDR1 is MNHEY and CDR2 is SVGAGI in the germline V gene. The CDR3 extends over 12 amino acids. Trimming left V 5 bases short and J 6 bases short, with 10 bases between.

The chain combines TRBV4-3 with TRBJ2-1; 11 nucleotides agree with TRBD2. The CDR3 has 15 residues. Germline CDR1 LGHNA, CDR2 YSLEER. V was pared by 1 base and J by 10 bases, with 6 bases of the junction left unmatched. The CDR3 bases are TGCGCCAGCAGCCAAGCTTCTAGCGGGAGGTTAGAGCAGTTCTTC. Amino acids: CASSQASSGRLEQFF.

This clone occurred a few times. The rearrangement uses TRBV29-1 and TRBJ1-2, with 8 bases fitting TRBD1. With V trimmed by 0 bases and J by 5 bases, 8 bases remained unmatched. Germline V gene data show CDR1 as SQVTM and CDR2 as ANQGSEA. The CDR3 runs 15 residues. DNA of the CDR3: TGCAGCGTTGAAGATCAGGGACAGGCTTATTATGGCTACACCTTC. This encodes CSVEDQGQAYYGYTF.

This clone was picked up one time. The chain employs TRBV15 and TRBJ2-1; D remains ambiguous. V lost 2 bases to trimming and J lost 8 bases, with 13 bases between them. Germline V gene sequence: CDR1 LNHNV, CDR2 YYDKDF (reference sequence). The CDR3 contains 14 residues. CDR3 nucleotide sequence: TGTGCCACCAGCAGACCCTTAGTTATCGATGAGCAGTTCTTC. It is translated as CATSRPLVIDEQFF.

This chain links TRBV19 with TRBJ2-1; D remains unclear. V gave up 0 bases and J gave up 0 bases, with 6 bases separating them. CDR1 LNHDA and CDR2 SQIVND come from the germline V gene (reference sequence). CDR3 size: 15 residues. The DNA of the CDR3 is TGTGCCAGTAGTATAGACCCATCCTCCTACAATGAGCAGTTCTTC. This translates into CASSIDPSSYNEQFF. The full variable domain, in which reference TRBV19 and TRBJ2-1 provide the parts outside the CDR3, is DGGITQSPKYLFRKEGQNVTLSCEQNLNHDAMYWYRQDPGQGLRLIYYSQIVNDFQKGDIAEGYSVSREKKESFPLTVTSAQKNPTAFYLCASSIDPSSYNEQFFGPGTRLTVL.

The V call is TRBV28, the J call TRBJ1-2; 7 nucleotides line up with TRBD1. The CDR3 runs 14 residues. V was pared by 3 bases and J by 8 bases, with 9 bases of the junction left unmatched. Germline CDR1 and CDR2: MDHEN and SYDVKM. DNA for the CDR3: TGTGCCAGCAGTTTGGGGACAGCCCTGGGGGGCTACACCTTC. This encodes CASSLGTALGGYTF.

This clone was counted a few times. The chain joins TRBV29-1 to TRBJ2-1; 13 positions match TRBD2. Germline CDR1 reads SQVTM; CDR2 reads ANQGSEA. The ends lost 4 bases at V and 0 bases at J; junction bases unmatched: 9. CDR3 length: 18 amino acids. CDR3 amino acids: CSVGELAGGLSSYNEQFF. The DNA of the CDR3 is TGCAGCGTTGGGGAACTAGCGGGAGGGCTGAGCTCCTACAATGAGCAGTTCTTC.

The V and J genes are TRBV29-1 and TRBJ2-3; D unresolved. The germline gives CDR1 SQVTM, CDR2 ANQGSEA. Trimming removed 4 bases at V and 4 bases at J, with 9 bases between. This CDR3 comprises 12 residues. CDR3 region: CSVGEVSDTQYF. CDR3 coding DNA: TGCAGCGTTGGTGAAGTTTCAGATACGCAGTATTTT.

For this clone: The same CDR3 also results from other DNA sequences found in this sample. This rearrangement joins TRBV7-9 to TRBJ2-3, with D unresolved. V lost 4 bases, J lost 0 bases, and 2 bases lay in between. CDR3 size: 12 residues. The germline gives CDR1 SEHNR, CDR2 FQNEAQ (reference sequence). The CDR3 reads CASSSSTDTQYF. CDR3 DNA sequence: TGTGCCAGCAGCTCGAGCACAGATACGCAGTATTTT. Using reference TRBV7-9 and TRBJ2-3 for the parts outside the CDR3, the full variable domain is DTGVSQNPRHKITKRGQNVTFRCDPISEHNRLYWYRQTLGQGPEFLTYFQNEAQLEKSRLLSDRFSAERPKGSFSTLEIQRTEQGDSAMYLCASSSSTDTQYFGPGTRLTVL.

This clone turned up a few times. The chain employs TRBV7-9 and TRBJ2-1; no firm D call. Germline CDR1 SEHNR, CDR2 FQNEAQ (reference sequence). Trimming took off 5 bases at V and 10 bases at J, with 15 bases between the two ends. The CDR3 sequence is 13 residues long. For the CDR3, the DNA is TGTGCCAGCAGCCCGTCAAAAGCGTGGGAGCAGTTCTTC. Translating gives CASSPSKAWEQFF.

This clone was observed a few times. The chain employs TRBV29-1 and TRBJ2-6; D gene uncertain. The CDR3 has 16 residues. CDR1 is SQVTM, CDR2 ANQGSEA, per germline. Trimming pared 1 base from V and 0 bases from J, leaving 10 bases between. The CDR3 reads CSVEGIKGSGANVLTF. Here the CDR3 DNA reads TGCAGCGTTGAAGGGATCAAGGGCTCTGGGGCCAACGTCCTGACTTTC.

The chain employs TRBV28 and TRBJ2-7; D ambiguous. CDR3 length: 11 residues. With 8 bases removed from V and 6 bases from J, the gap between germline ends came to 11 bases. Germline CDR1 reads MDHEN; CDR2 reads SYDVKM. This CDR3 reads CASGPGSEQYF. The CDR3 DNA follows: TGTGCCAGCGGCCCTGGTTCCGAGCAGTACTTC.

The V and J genes are TRBV7-2 and TRBJ1-1, with D hard to call. Looked up from germline, CDR1 is SGHTA and CDR2 is FQGNSA. The CDR3 sequence is 13 residues long. The CDR3 DNA reads as TGTGCGGTGGGCGGTCTGTACAACACTGAAGCTTTCTTT. It translates to CAVGGLYNTEAFF. Drawing the rest from reference TRBV7-2 and TRBJ1-1, the complete variable domain is GAGVSQSPSNKVTEKGKDVELRCDPISGHTALYWYRQSLGQGLEFLIYFQGNSAPDKSGLPSDRFSAERTGGSVSTLTIQRTQQEDSAVYLCAVGGLYNTEAFFGQGTRLTVV.

The table lists this clone with a few counts. The chain couples TRBV29-1 to TRBJ2-7; D gene unclear. The length of the CDR3 is 12 residues. The V and J ends lost 2 bases and 3 bases respectively, with 8 bases between them. The germline gives CDR1 SQVTM, CDR2 ANQGSEA. This chain's CDR3 is CSVEYGLYEQYF. DNA of the CDR3: TGCAGCGTTGAATATGGCCTCTACGAGCAGTACTTC.

J is TRBJ2-1 and V is TRBV30; 7 nucleotides match TRBD2. Per the germline V gene, CDR1 is GTSNPN and CDR2 is SVGIG (reference sequence). The CDR3 runs to 13 residues. J was trimmed by 3 bases and V by 7 bases; bases with no gene match: 6. CDR3 loop: CAFLADRYNEQFF. CDR3 bases: TGTGCCTTCCTAGCGGACCGCTACAATGAGCAGTTCTTC.

The chain links TRBV30 to TRBJ2-2; 7 positions match TRBD1. J was trimmed by 5 bases and V by 5 bases; bases with no gene match: 11. Germline CDR1 reads GTSNPN; CDR2 reads SVGIG (reference sequence). This CDR3 is built from 15 residues. CDR3 in DNA: TGTGCCTGGGAAAGGTTGTTACAGGGGACCGGGGAGCTGTTTTTT. Translated, it gives CAWERLLQGTGELFF.

This clone showed up just a few times. J is TRBJ2-7 and V is TRBV29-1; D is ambiguous. This CDR3 comprises 13 residues. From germline, CDR1 is SQVTM and CDR2 ANQGSEA. The germline V and J ends were trimmed by 6 bases and 1 base, with 13 bases remaining between them. CDR3 sequence reads: CSVSGSASYEQYF. The CDR3 DNA follows: TGCAGCGTGTCCGGGTCCGCTTCCTACGAGCAGTACTTC.

This clone has more than one count but fewer than ten. The chain carries TRBV7-9 and TRBJ2-6; maybe TRBD1 (6 bases). Germline CDR1 SEHNR, CDR2 FQNEAQ (reference sequence). The CDR3 is made up of 17 amino acids. Trimming cost V 5 bases and J 3 bases, with 17 bases left between them. CDR3 sequence (DNA): TGTGCCAGCAGCCGTCCCGTCCCAGGGGTTGGGGCCAACGTCCTGACTTTC. The encoded protein is CASSRPVPGVGANVLTF. Full variable domain (remainder filled in from reference TRBV7-9 and TRBJ2-6): DTGVSQNPRHKITKRGQNVTFRCDPISEHNRLYWYRQTLGQGPEFLTYFQNEAQLEKSRLLSDRFSAERPKGSFSTLEIQRTEQGDSAMYLCASSRPVPGVGANVLTFGAGSRLTVL.

This chain connects TRBV10-3 to TRBJ2-7; D perhaps matches TRBD2 (6 bases). This CDR3 region has 15 residues. Trimming pared 8 bases from V and 0 bases from J, leaving 17 bases between. Germline V gene sequence: CDR1 ENHRY, CDR2 SYGVKD. The CDR3: CAIGGLDPFSYEQYF. The CDR3 DNA reads as TGTGCCATCGGGGGACTCGACCCTTTCTCCTACGAGCAGTACTTC.

This sequence joins TRBV5-4 and TRBJ2-7, with TRBD1 matching 10 bases. This CDR3 is 14 amino acids long. Germline V gene data show CDR1 as SGHNT and CDR2 as YYREEE (reference sequence). Trimming cost V 3 bases and J 4 bases; bases outside gene matches: 4. The CDR3 DNA reads as TGTGCCAGCAGCTCACGGGACAGGGGTTACGAGCAGTACTTC. Residues: CASSSRDRGYEQYF. Based on the CDR3 plus reference TRBV5-4 and TRBJ2-7, the full variable domain is ETGVTQSPTHLIKTRGQQVTLRCSSQSGHNTVSWYQQALGQGPQFIFQYYREEENGRGNFPPRFSGLQFPNYSSELNVNALELDDSALYLCASSSRDRGYEQYFGPGTRLTVT.

The chain couples TRBV9 to TRBJ2-1, with TRBD1 identical over 8 bases. This CDR3 is 15 amino acids long. The germline V gene encodes CDR1 SGDLS and CDR2 YYNGEE. Trimming at V came to 0 bases and at J to 8 bases, leaving 7 bases not matched to a gene. The CDR3 nucleotides are TGTGCCAGCAGCGTAGAGTCAGGGGGCAACTATGAGCAGTTCTTC. Its translation: CASSVESGGNYEQFF.

This clone was detected only once. This rearrangement joins TRBV6-5 to TRBJ2-1; tentative D call: TRBD2 (6 bases). The V end lost 2 bases, the J end lost 7 bases, and 18 bases lay between the germline ends. Germline V gene lookup returns CDR1 MNHEY and CDR2 SVGAGI. The CDR3 covers 16 residues. The CDR3 protein is CASSYGVGSGVNEQFF. The CDR3 nucleotides read TGTGCCAGCAGTTACGGGGTCGGATCGGGGGTGAATGAGCAGTTCTTC.

The chain links TRBV27 to TRBJ1-1; 8 positions agree with TRBD1. Germline V CDR1 and CDR2: MNHEY, SMNVEV (reference sequence). The CDR3 sequence is 15 residues long. J was trimmed by 5 bases and V by 3 bases; bases with no gene match: 8. CDR3 sequence (DNA): TGTGCCAGCAGTTTCCCCGGACAGGGAAGGACTGAAGCTTTCTTT. Translated, it gives CASSFPGQGRTEAFF.

The rearrangement joins TRBV7-8 to TRBJ2-1, with TRBD2 as a possible D gene (6 bases). CDR3 length equals 16 residues. V shed 1 base and J shed 6 bases, with 16 bases lying between them. CDR1 is SGHVS, CDR2 FQNEAQ, per germline. CDR3 DNA: TGTGCCAGCAGCTTAGGATCGGGACTGGTGGGCAATGAGCAGTTCTTC. Protein product: CASSLGSGLVGNEQFF.

The V gene is TRBV6-5, the J gene TRBJ2-3; D unclear. Trimming cost V 4 bases and J 7 bases, with 6 bases left between them. Germline values: CDR1 MNHEY, CDR2 SVGAGI. This CDR3 contains 11 residues. The CDR3 bases are TGTGCCAGCAGTTTTAGGAATACGCAGTATTTT. It encodes CASSFRNTQYF.

This clone was seen more than once but under ten times. The rearrangement uses TRBV4-1 and TRBJ2-3; D ambiguous. V lost 4 bases to trimming and J lost 5 bases, with 10 bases between them. The CDR3 loop spans 13 amino acids. Germline CDR1 is MGHRA and CDR2 is YSYEKL. CDR3 nucleotide sequence: TGCGCCAGCAGCCCTCTGTTGGAAGATACGCAGTATTTT. Its translation is CASSPLLEDTQYF.

This rearrangement joins TRBV7-2 to TRBJ2-7; tentatively, D is TRBD1 or TRBD2 (6 bases each). There are 15 residues in the CDR3. Between the trimmed V and J ends, which lost 7 bases and 2 bases, there was a span of 18 bases. Germline CDR1 is SGHTA and CDR2 is FQGNSA. CDR3 DNA sequence: TGTGCCAGCACTATGGAGGGGGGTGGCACCTACGAGCAGTACTTC. This translates into CASTMEGGGTYEQYF.

CDR3 in DNA: TGTGCCAGCAGCTTAGTGAACTCCTACGAGCAGTACTTC. The encoded protein is CASSLVNSYEQYF. The rearrangement uses TRBV7-9 and TRBJ2-7, with unresolved D. The V end lost 1 base, the J end lost 0 bases, and 4 bases lay between the germline ends. The CDR3 runs 13 residues. Germline loops: CDR1 SEHNR, CDR2 FQNEAQ (reference sequence).